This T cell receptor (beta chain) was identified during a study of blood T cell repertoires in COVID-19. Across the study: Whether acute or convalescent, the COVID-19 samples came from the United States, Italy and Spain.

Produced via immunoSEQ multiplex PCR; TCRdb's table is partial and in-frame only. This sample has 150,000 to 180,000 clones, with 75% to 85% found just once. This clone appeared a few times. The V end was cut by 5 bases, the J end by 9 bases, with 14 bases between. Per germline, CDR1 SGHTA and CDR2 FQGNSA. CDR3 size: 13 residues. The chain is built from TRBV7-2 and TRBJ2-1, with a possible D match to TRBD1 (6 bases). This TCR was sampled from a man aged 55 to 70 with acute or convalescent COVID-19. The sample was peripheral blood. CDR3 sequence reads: CASSTQGSLEQFF. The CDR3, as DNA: TGTGCCAGCAGCACTCAGGGGAGCCTTGAGCAGTTCTTC.